The rows below give T cell receptor beta chains drawn from one sample of a study of tumor-infiltrating lymphocytes in primary liver carcinoma. TCRdb reanalysed the multiplex PCR reads using MiXCR and keeps one entry per CDR3 protein. The sample has 70,000 to 95,000 distinct CDR3 sequences, over 60% seen once. The material sequenced was liver tumor tissue from sampling region 4. The receptors stem from a man aged 40-50 years with primary liver carcinoma and hepatitis B virus infection. Both conserved end residues are part of each CDR3. A D gene is named only where the DNA matches it firmly. Size is stated for part of the rows, as once, few or many counts, or as a class when the clone is expanded.

v_call	j_call	d_call	clone_size	cdr3_aa	cdr3_nt
TRBV18	TRBJ1-1	NA	NA	CASPPGRGGTEAFF	TGTGCCAGCCCCCCGGGACGGGGGGGGACTGAAGCTTTCTTT
TRBV11-2	TRBJ2-1	TRBD2	few	CAGGGVYNEQFF	TGTGCCGGGGGGGGAGTATACAATGAGCAGTTCTTC
TRBV7-8	TRBJ2-5	TRBD2	NA	CASSLKGGGSVGETQYF	TGTGCCAGTAGCTTAAAGGGTGGCGGGAGCGTCGGAGAGACCCAGTACTTC
TRBV10-2	TRBJ1-1	NA	NA	CASSSCWRDTEAFF	TGCGCCAGTAGTTCTTGTTGGAGGGACACTGAAGCTTTCTTT
TRBV4-1	TRBJ2-5	NA	many	CASSQEPGAETQYF	TGCGCCAGCAGCCAAGAGCCAGGGGCAGAGACCCAGTACTTC
TRBV11-2	TRBJ1-2	NA	NA	CASSPLWARVHTF	TGTGCCAGCAGCCCACTTTGGGCCCGTGTCCACACCTTC
TRBV11-2	TRBJ2-1	NA	NA	CTTGQDQSFYNEQFF	TGTACCACCGGGCAAGACCAGTCATTCTACAATGAGCAGTTCTTC
TRBV12-3/TRBV12-4	TRBJ2-7	NA	many	CASSRNSPEQYF	TGTGCCAGCAGTCGGAATTCGCCCGAGCAGTACTTC
TRBV30	TRBJ1-5	NA	many	CAWSVYGGENQPQHF	TGTGCCTGGAGTGTATATGGAGGGGAAAATCAGCCCCAGCATTTT
TRBV5-3	TRBJ2-7	TRBD2	many	CARRQIAGLHYEQYF	TGTGCCAGAAGACAGATAGCGGGATTGCACTACGAGCAGTACTTC
TRBV11-3	TRBJ2-3	TRBD2	NA	CAGSITTSGRAGRDTQYF	TGTGCCGGCAGCATAACTACTAGCGGGAGGGCGGGACGAGATACGCAGTATTTT
TRBV11-2	TRBJ2-1	TRBD2	NA	CANSLDIGLAIGEQFF	TGCGCTAACAGCTTGGATATCGGACTAGCCATTGGTGAGCAGTTCTTC
TRBV10-3	TRBJ2-7	NA	NA	CAISESSWGSTEQYF	TGTGCCATTAGTGAGTCTAGCTGGGGCTCAACCGAGCAGTACTTC
TRBV11-2	TRBJ2-1	TRBD2	NA	CASTLDIGLAKSEQFF	TGTGCCAGCACCTTGGATATCGGACTAGCCAAGAGTGAGCAGTTCTTC
TRBV5-6	TRBJ1-3	NA	NA	CANSFIPGNTIYF	TGTGCCAACAGCTTCATCCCTGGAAACACCATATATTTT
TRBV6-6	TRBJ2-7	NA	once	CASSYSYWDGRNEKYF	TGTGCCAGCAGTTACTCGTATTGGGACGGGCGGAACGAGAAGTACTTC
TRBV10-2	TRBJ2-5	NA	many	CASSDSQETQYF	TGCGCCAGCAGTGACAGCCAAGAGACCCAGTACTTC
TRBV10-3	TRBJ2-7	NA	NA	CAISVRFLPTYEQYF	TGTGCCATCAGTGTAAGGTTCCTCCCTACCTACGAGCAGTATTTC
TRBV6-1	TRBJ2-2	NA	NA	CATCGILNTGELFF	TGTGCCACCTGCGGGATCCTGAACACAGGGGAGCTGTTTTTT
TRBV11-2	TRBJ2-2	TRBD2	NA	CASGLVALAGTGELFF	TGTGCCAGCGGCTTAGTGGCCCTAGCGGGAACCGGTGAGCTGTTTTTT
TRBV5-1	TRBJ2-5	NA	many	CASSQGDEETQYF	TGCGCCAGCAGCCAAGGGGATGAGGAGACCCAGTACTTC
TRBV6-1	TRBJ2-7	TRBD1	NA	CANRRIGQGRDEHYF	TGTGCCAACAGAAGGATAGGACAGGGAAGAGACGAGCACTACTTC
TRBV5-6	TRBJ2-3	TRBD2	many	CASSLAGGPTDTQYF	TGTGCCAGCAGCTTGGCGGGAGGACCCACAGATACGCAGTATTTT
TRBV11-2	TRBJ2-3	NA	NA	CVSRPPGCRGTDTHYF	TGTGTCAGCAGGCCGCCGGGGTGCAGGGGCACAGATACGCATTATTTT
TRBV4-1	TRBJ2-2	NA	NA	CASSRDQGSTGELFF	TGCGCCAGTAGCCGAGATCAGGGGAGCACCGGGGAGCTGTTTTTT
TRBV5-1	TRBJ2-5	TRBD1	NA	CASSIGGLRETQYF	TGCGCCAGCAGTATAGGGGGCTTGAGGGAGACCCAGTACTTC
TRBV7-9	TRBJ2-7	TRBD2	many	CASSPGGFLQYF	TGTGCCAGCAGCCCGGGGGGGTTCCTCCAGTACTTC
TRBV6-2/TRBV6-3	TRBJ2-1	TRBD2	NA	CAGSSLTSGRVNEQFF	TGTGCCGGCAGCTCCCTGACTAGCGGGAGGGTGAATGAGCAGTTTTTC
TRBV11-2	TRBJ2-7	NA	NA	CASSHYSGWSYEQYF	TGTGCCAGCAGCCATTATTCGGGATGGAGCTACGAGCAGTACTTC
TRBV24-1	TRBJ2-1	NA	few	CATSDRTVFNEQFF	TGTGCCACCAGTGATCGGACCGTCTTCAATGAGCAGTTCTTC
TRBV19	TRBJ2-1	NA	NA	CTSSIVYNEQFF	TGTACCAGTAGCATAGTATACAATGAGCAGTTCTTC
TRBV11-2	TRBJ2-1	TRBD2	NA	CASSYSSTSGRGGGSF	TGCGCCAGCAGCTACTCCTCGACTAGCGGGAGGGGAGGCGGGTCCTTC
TRBV2	TRBJ2-1	NA	NA	CANRQDSSYNEQFF	TGTGCCAACCGACAAGACAGCTCCTACAATGAGCAGTTCTTC
TRBV2	TRBJ2-1	TRBD2	NA	CASSEFERELNRQFF	TGTGCCAGCAGTGAGTTTGAGCGGGAGCTCAATAGGCAGTTCTTC
TRBV7-9	TRBJ1-1	TRBD1	many	CASSPETGDAFF	TGTGCCAGCAGCCCAGAGACAGGGGACGCTTTCTTT
TRBV11-3	TRBJ2-2	TRBD1	NA	CASSPMTGYTGELFF	TGTGCCAGCAGCCCCATGACAGGGTACACCGGGGAGCTGTTTTTT
TRBV6-2/TRBV6-3	TRBJ1-5	NA	many	CASSTRDSNQPQHF	TGTGCCAGCAGTACCCGGGACAGCAATCAGCCCCAGCATTTT
TRBV11-2	TRBJ2-2	TRBD1	NA	CASSFDLDRVGTGEPFF	TGTGCCAGCAGCTTTGATCTGGACAGGGTCGGCACCGGGGAACCGTTTTTT
TRBV5-4	TRBJ2-3	NA	many	CASSSPLDTQYF	TGTGCCAGCAGCTCGCCCTTGGATACGCAGTATTTT
TRBV11-2	TRBJ2-2	NA	NA	CASSSVGRDTGELSF	TGTGCCAGCAGCTCAGTCGGACGGGACACCGGGGAGCTGTCTTTT
TRBV11-2	TRBJ2-3	NA	NA	CASSTLDTQYF	TGTGCCAGCAGCACTCTGGATACGCAGTATTTT
TRBV5-1	TRBJ2-5	NA	many	CASSGAGAQETQYF	TGCGCCAGCTCGGGAGCGGGTGCCCAAGAGACCCAGTACTTC
TRBV5-4	TRBJ2-3	NA	NA	CASSKPEVTGTDTQYF	TGTGCCAGCAGCAAACCAGAGGTCACTGGCACAGATACGCAGTATTTT
TRBV6-1	TRBJ2-3	NA	NA	CASAYRTLTGTQYF	TGTGCCAGCGCCTACAGGACCCTCACAGGTACGCAGTATTTT
TRBV21-1	TRBJ1-6	NA	once	CASATYRVGWRNSPLHF	TGTGCCAGCGCCACGTATCGTGTGGGCTGGAGAAATTCACCCCTCCACTTT
TRBV29-1	TRBJ2-3	TRBD2	NA	CSASGVRTSGMATDTQYF	TGTAGCGCGTCAGGGGTGCGGACTAGCGGGATGGCCACAGATACGCAGTATTTT
TRBV5-5	TRBJ1-6	NA	many	CASSLGGRSSYNSPLHF	TGTGCCAGCAGCTTGGGGGGTAGGAGCTCCTATAATTCACCCCTCCACTTT
TRBV10-3	TRBJ1-2	NA	NA	CAINYQEEGRGYTF	TGTGCCATCAACTATCAGGAGGAAGGTCGTGGCTACACCTTC
TRBV11-2	TRBJ2-7	TRBD1	once	CASSLGQVDHEQHF	TGTGCCAGTAGCTTGGGACAGGTAGACCACGAGCAGCACTTC
TRBV15	TRBJ2-1	NA	NA	CATSKDHKREQFF	TGTGCCACCAGCAAAGACCACAAAAGGGAGCAGTTCTTC
TRBV4-2	TRBJ2-1	NA	many	CASSQDRDEQFF	TGTGCCAGCAGCCAAGACCGCGATGAGCAGTTCTTC
TRBV29-1	TRBJ2-5	NA	NA	CSVEDRQGAEAQYF	TGCAGCGTTGAGGATCGGCAAGGGGCAGAGGCCCAGTACTTC
TRBV6-6	TRBJ2-2	NA	NA	CASSLDLASGELLF	TGTGCCAGCAGCCTCGATCTAGCGTCCGGTGAGCTGCTTTTT
TRBV4-2	TRBJ1-4	NA	NA	CASSPSMGGSGKLFF	TGTGCCAGCAGCCCCTCGATGGGGGGGAGTGGAAAACTGTTTTTT
TRBV6-4	TRBJ2-3	TRBD2	many	CASSEGASGGDTQYF	TGTGCCAGCAGTGAGGGGGCTAGCGGGGGAGATACGCAGTATTTT
TRBV5-1	TRBJ2-5	NA	many	CASSPQGRETQYF	TGCGCCAGCAGCCCTCAGGGGAGGGAGACCCAGTACTTC
TRBV20-1	TRBJ2-7	TRBD2	NA	CSAGRVALYEQYF	TGCAGTGCCGGGAGGGTAGCGCTCTACGAGCAGTACTTC